This TCR beta chain was observed in a study of blood T cell repertoires in COVID-19. Across the whole study: COVID-19 samples, acute and convalescent, were from the United States, Italy and Spain. The cDNA or gDNA used as material had been derived from T cells, B-cell-depleted T cells, or PBMCs.

Authors' data handling: Reference gene primer amplification yielded estimated nucleated cell counts. Sequencing used immunoSEQ multiplex PCR; TCRdb keeps in-frame clones, though not all of them. That table furnishes V, J and clone size, whereas the DNA furnished D and trimming. The table includes approximately 24,000 clones, 75% to 90% detected once. Trimming left V 5 bases short and J 7 bases short, with 6 bases between. The CDR3 sequence is 11 residues long. CDR1 is LGHDT, CDR2 YNNKEL, per germline (reference sequence). The sequenced sample was peripheral blood. V and J are TRBV3-1 (or the pseudogene TRBV3-2) and TRBJ2-1; no firm D call. The sequence was obtained from a human donor with active COVID-19. The donor label of this sample is uncertain. This CDR3 is CASSEHNEQFF. The CDR3, as DNA: TGTGCCAGCAGCGAACATAATGAGCAGTTCTTC.